The next 21 T cell receptor beta chains were all read from a single sample in a study of Tregs in tolerant kidney transplant recipients. TCRdb's table, derived via immunoSEQ multiplex PCR, lists solely in-frame clones and lacks some. This sample has around 50,000 clones, with around 90% found just once. Related graft donors supplied nonmyeloablative bone marrow transplants, and mixed chimerism was transient. The sample consisted of CD8+ T cells from blood (PBMCs), taken 12 months after the transplant. The receptors here all came from a human patient who received a combined kidney and bone marrow transplant. A subset of T cells may come from the graft donor.

The sample holds a few counts of this clone. The CDR3 here is CASSVGERYTF. CDR3 nucleotides: TGTGCCAGCAGCGTAGGGGAGCGCTACACCTTC. The gene calls are TRBV9 and TRBJ1-2; D remains unclear. This CDR3 spans 11 amino acids. Germline-derived CDR1 and CDR2 are SGDLS and YYNGEE. Deletions cut 0 bases from V and 9 bases from J, with 6 bases between.

For this clone: Sequence at one end of the junction differs from germline and may be a read error. This same CDR3 is encoded by further DNA sequences in the sample. The chain links TRBV4-1 to TRBJ2-1, with D perhaps TRBD2 (6 bases). Per the germline V gene, CDR1 is MGHRA and CDR2 is YSYEKL. The CDR3 totals 13 residues. This CDR3 is CASSQPSSVEQFF. For the CDR3, the DNA is TGCGCTAGCAGCCAACCATCTAGCGTTGAGCAGTTCTTC.

This chain connects TRBV11-2 to TRBJ1-2; maybe TRBD1 (5 bases). V lost 0 bases and J lost 4, with 9 bases in between. CDR1 and CDR2 (germline): SGHAT, FQNNGV. The CDR3 loop spans 14 amino acids. CDR3 region: CASSLDRDFYGYTF. The CDR3 DNA reads as TGTGCCAGCAGCTTAGATCGGGACTTCTATGGCTACACCTTC.

This chain connects TRBV19 to TRBJ1-5, with TRBD1 matching 7 bases. Germline V gene lookup returns CDR1 LNHDA and CDR2 SQIVND (reference sequence). V shed 7 bases and J 0 bases; nucleotides not matched to a gene: 6. CDR3 length: 15 residues. The DNA for the CDR3 is TGTGCCAGTACCCCCGGGACAGCTAGCAATCAGCCCCAGCATTTT. This encodes CASTPGTASNQPQHF.

V and J are TRBV28 and TRBJ2-7, with 7 positions matching TRBD2. V shed 3 bases and J 5 bases; nucleotides not matched to a gene: 13. The CDR3 is 16 amino acids. CDR1 and CDR2 (germline): MDHEN, SYDVKM. The CDR3 bases are TGTGCCAGCAGTTTCGGGCAGCGGGGCCCCCTCCACGAGCAGTACTTC. Its translation: CASSFGQRGPLHEQYF.

The chain links TRBV2 to TRBJ2-1; 7 bases line up with TRBD2. V lost 2 bases and J lost 12; bases outside the gene matches: 7. CDR3 length: 13 amino acids. Germline CDR1 reads SNHLY; CDR2 reads FYNNEI. The CDR3 spells CASSEITSAGQFF. The CDR3 region has the DNA TGTGCCAGCAGTGAAATAACTAGCGCTGGGCAGTTCTTC. Complete variable domain (other parts from reference TRBV2 and TRBJ2-1): EPEVTQTPSHQVTQMGQEVILRCVPISNHLYFYWYRQILGQKVEFLVSFYNNEISEKSEIFDDQFSVERPDGSNFTLKIRSTKLEDSAMYFCASSEITSAGQFFGPGTRLTVL.

This clone has just one count. The J gene is TRBJ2-3, the V gene TRBV29-1; D is undetermined. The germline V and J ends were trimmed by 0 bases and 10 bases, with 5 bases remaining between them. Germline CDR1 SQVTM, CDR2 ANQGSEA. The CDR3 totals 10 residues. The CDR3 region is CSVEDYSQYF. The DNA of the CDR3 is TGCAGCGTTGAAGATTACTCGCAGTATTTT.

The J gene is TRBJ1-1, the V gene TRBV9; maybe TRBD1 (5 bases). Trimming removed 6 bases at V and 0 bases at J, with 15 bases between. The CDR3 sequence is 15 residues long. Germline-derived CDR1 and CDR2 are SGDLS and YYNGEE. In nucleotides, the CDR3 is TGTGCCAGCACCCCAAATAGACAGATGAACACTGAAGCTTTCTTT. Residues: CASTPNRQMNTEAFF.

The rearrangement links TRBV2 to TRBJ2-1, with 10 bases matching TRBD1. The CDR3 has 20 residues. Germline CDR1 reads SNHLY; CDR2 reads FYNNEI. The V and J ends lost 2 bases and 2 bases, in that order; junction bases with no gene match: 15. The CDR3 DNA follows: TGTGCCAGCAGTGAATCCGGGACAGGGGTTTTCTTGCTGGCCTACAATGAGCAGTTCTTC. This translates into CASSESGTGVFLLAYNEQFF.

The chain combines TRBV27 with TRBJ1-1; D unresolved. V lost 5 bases to trimming and J lost 5 bases, with 12 bases between them. The CDR3 loop spans 13 amino acids. Germline V gene sequence: CDR1 MNHEY, CDR2 SMNVEV (reference sequence). CDR3 sequence: CASSPQSGTEAFF. CDR3 DNA sequence: TGTGCCAGCAGTCCTCAAAGCGGGACTGAAGCTTTCTTT.

This clone was seen just once. The rearrangement uses TRBV19 and TRBJ2-1; 11 bases are shared with TRBD2. CDR3 length: 16 amino acids. In germline, CDR1 is LNHDA, CDR2 SQIVND (reference sequence). Trimming cost V 1 base and J 3 bases; bases outside gene matches: 2. The CDR3 coding sequence is TGTGCCAGTAGTATAGTTCTAGCGGGAGGCTACAATGAGCAGTTCTTC. This codes for CASSIVLAGGYNEQFF.

The chain combines TRBV13 with TRBJ2-3, with 8 bases that match TRBD1. Germline-derived CDR1 and CDR2 are PRHDT and FYEKMQ (reference sequence). There are 15 residues in the CDR3. Unmatched junction bases numbered 8, after V lost 5 bases and J lost 4 bases. The CDR3 spells CASSRDRGSSDTQYF. In nucleotides, the CDR3 is TGTGCCAGCAGCCGCGACAGGGGTTCATCAGATACGCAGTATTTT.

The J gene is TRBJ2-3, the V gene TRBV5-4, with 7 bases fitting TRBD2. The CDR3 has 15 amino acids. Unmatched junction bases numbered 11, after V lost 7 bases and J lost 3 bases. Germline V gives CDR1 SGHNT, CDR2 YYREEE (reference sequence). The CDR3 DNA follows: TGTGCCAGCGCCATGGGCCTAGCGGAGACAGATACGCAGTATTTT. The encoded protein is CASAMGLAETDTQYF.

The chain links TRBV11-3 to TRBJ1-5, with 10 bases lining up with TRBD1. The germline V gene has CDR1 SGHNT and CDR2 YENEEA. There are 19 residues in the CDR3. The ends lost 4 bases at V and 0 bases at J; junction bases unmatched: 12. Here the CDR3 DNA reads TGTGCCAGCAGCTCCGGGACAGGGGAACGACTTTATAGCAATCAGCCCCAGCATTTT. Protein product: CASSSGTGERLYSNQPQHF.

The V and J genes are TRBV25-1 and TRBJ1-4; TRBD1 matches 7 bases. The junction had 6 bases not matched to a gene; V was cut back by 2 bases and J by 6 bases. The CDR3 covers 15 residues. Germline V gives CDR1 MGHDK, CDR2 SYGVNS. CDR3 residues: CASSENQGVDEKLFF. The CDR3 coding sequence is TGTGCCAGCAGTGAAAATCAGGGGGTCGATGAAAAACTGTTTTTT.

The chain is built from TRBV30 and TRBJ2-2; 9 positions match TRBD1. This CDR3 is 14 amino acids long. Trimming removed 7 bases from V and 3 bases from J; junction bases left unmatched: 6. Germline assignment: CDR1 GTSNPN and CDR2 SVGIG (reference sequence). The CDR3 DNA follows: TGTGCCTTCCACAGGGGGCTGGACACCGGGGAGCTGTTTTTT. Its protein product is CAFHRGLDTGELFF.

On this clone: At one boundary the junction diverges from the germline segment, which might be a read error. J is TRBJ1-6 and V is TRBV5-6; D not resolved. Germline lookup yields CDR1 SGHDT and CDR2 YYEEEE. CDR3 length: 16 amino acids. In nucleotides, the CDR3 is TGTGCCAGCAGCTTGGCTTCAAGCTCCTATAATTCACCCCCCCCCTTT. It translates to CASSLASSSYNSPPPF.

J is TRBJ2-7 and V is TRBV30, with 11 bases fitting TRBD1. The V segment lost 1 base and the J segment 6 bases; nucleotides outside the gene matches: 5. Germline V lookup: CDR1 GTSNPN, CDR2 SVGIG (reference sequence). The CDR3 runs 14 residues. The CDR3 DNA sequence: TGTGCCTGGAGTGGGGGACAGGGGGTAAGCGAGCAGTACTTC. As protein: CAWSGGQGVSEQYF. The entire variable domain, with the rest obtained from reference TRBV30 and TRBJ2-7, is as follows: SQTIHQWPATLVQPVGSPLSLECTVEGTSNPNLYWYRQAAGRGLQLLFYSVGIGQISSEVPQNLSASRPQDRQFILSSKKLLLSDSGFYLCAWSGGQGVSEQYFGPGTRLTVT.

The J gene is TRBJ1-2, the V gene TRBV9, with 11 nucleotides matching TRBD1. This CDR3 is built from 16 residues. V was clipped by 4 bases and J by 4 bases; unmatched bases: 9. Germline V gives CDR1 SGDLS, CDR2 YYNGEE. The CDR3 here is CASSPWTGGYVYGYTF. The CDR3 nucleotides are TGTGCCAGCAGCCCCTGGACAGGGGGCTACGTCTATGGCTACACCTTC.

The chain employs TRBV7-9 and TRBJ2-3; D perhaps matches TRBD1 (6 bases). V was trimmed by 2 bases and J by 0 bases, leaving 9 bases between them. The CDR3 is 15 residues long. In germline, CDR1 is SEHNR, CDR2 FQNEAQ (reference sequence). The CDR3 is CASSLQGSSTDTQYF. Here the CDR3 DNA reads TGTGCCAGCAGCTTACAGGGGAGTAGCACAGATACGCAGTATTTT.

The chain is built from TRBV10-1 and TRBJ1-6; 8 bases fit TRBD1. The CDR3 loop spans 18 amino acids. Germline trimming cut 7 bases from V and 4 bases from J; bases unmatched to any gene: 15. Germline loops: CDR1 WNHNN, CDR2 SYGVQD (reference sequence). For the CDR3, the DNA is TGCGCCAGCACCGAAGGGGAGACAGGGGACGAATATAATTCACCCCTCCACTTT. Translated: CASTEGETGDEYNSPLHF.